The clone carrying this T cell receptor beta chain was seen ten or more times. Its cognate antigen is unknown. Looked up from germline, CDR1 is PRHDT and CDR2 is FYEKMQ (reference sequence). CDR3 length equals 17 residues. The V and J ends lost 5 bases and 1 base respectively, with 18 bases between them. As to treatment: PENTA 11 planned treatment interruption arm or continuous ART arm. The data belong to a study of HIV-infected children after antiretroviral therapy interruption. About the research overall: Children were on planned treatment interruption or continuous treatment. Study conclusions and caveats: After treatment interruption started, naive CD4+ CDR3 overlap across time points dropped.

A 3' RACE protocol on RNA, with unique molecular identifiers, produced the TCR library. Each CDR3 protein gets one entry after TCRdb re-called the 3' RACE reads with MiXCR. Of some 51,000 distinct CDR3 sequences in the sample, approximately 4.3% were seen once. The J gene is TRBJ1-5, the V gene TRBV13; D not resolved. The clonotype comes from a pool of human donors with HIV. The sequencing here drew on CD45RA+ CD4+ T cells from PBMCs, pooled from several time points, taken from a donor given antiretroviral therapy, either interrupted or continuous. Subset reported: naive CD4+ CD45RA+ CD45RO- T cells. Written as DNA, the CDR3 is TGTGCCAGCAGCCCCCCCCCGGGTTCGGGGAGCAATCAGCCCCAGCATTTT. Amino acids: CASSPPPGSGSNQPQHF.